Presented here are 13 T cell receptor beta chains from one specimen sequenced in a study of T cells in Graves' hyperthyroidism and ophthalmopathy. Amplified TCR beta CDR3 regions came from RNA transcripts. HTBI primers were employed in a first-round RT-PCR of the TCR CDR3. TCRdb processed the multiplex PCR reads anew with MiXCR; each CDR3 protein has one entry. The sample shows a few hundred thousand distinct CDR3 sequences, more than 15% of them seen only once. The sample was blood. These receptors all come from a woman aged 25-40 years with Graves' hyperthyroidism.

This chain connects TRBV6-1 to TRBJ2-1, with 12 bases matching TRBD2. Unmatched junction bases numbered 12, after V lost 6 bases and J lost 6 bases. CDR1 and CDR2 (germline): MNHNS, SASEGT. CDR3 length equals 17 residues. This CDR3 is CASSGALTSGSRNEQFF. The DNA of the CDR3 is TGTGCCAGCAGCGGCGCCCTGACTAGCGGGAGTCGCAATGAGCAGTTCTTC.

This clonotype was seen ten or more times. This chain joins TRBV2 and TRBJ2-1; 7 bases align to TRBD1. This CDR3 comprises 13 residues. The J segment lost 1 base and the V segment lost 10 bases, leaving 4 bases of the junction unmatched. In germline, CDR1 is SNHLY, CDR2 FYNNEI. CDR3 coding DNA: TGTGCCACGTCAGGGGGATCCTACAATGAGCAGTTCTTC. Its translation: CATSGGSYNEQFF.

V and J are TRBV27 and TRBJ1-2; possible D gene TRBD1, 6 bases. Trimming took 1 base from V and 6 from J, leaving 12 bases between them. This CDR3 spans 14 amino acids. Germline loops: CDR1 MNHEY, CDR2 SMNVEV (reference sequence). The CDR3 nucleotides read TGTGCCAGCAGTTTATTCGGGGGCCAGGATGGCTACACCTTC. This codes for CASSLFGGQDGYTF.

This clonotype was found many times. The chain joins TRBV12-3 or TRBV12-4 to TRBJ2-3; TRBD2 might be the D (6 bases). The V and J ends lost 5 bases and 2 bases respectively, with 11 bases between them. The CDR3 loop spans 14 amino acids. This CDR3 reads CASSTSSVTDTQYF. CDR3 nucleotide sequence: TGTGCCAGCAGTACCTCTAGCGTCACAGATACGCAGTATTTT.

This clonotype has a count of ten or more. The chain has TRBV12-3 or TRBV12-4 and TRBJ2-3; possible D gene TRBD2, 6 bases. This CDR3 is built from 18 residues. V lost 2 bases, J lost 2 bases, and 20 bases lay in between. CDR3: CASSLYLAPSSYTDTQYF. CDR3 nucleotides: TGTGCCAGCAGTTTATATCTAGCGCCTTCTTCCTACACAGATACGCAGTATTTT.

This clonotype was seen ten or more times. The gene calls are TRBV6-1 and TRBJ1-5; D gene uncertain. The CDR3 totals 15 residues. Germline V gene sequence: CDR1 MNHNS, CDR2 SASEGT. Trimming removed 1 base from V and 0 bases from J, with 7 bases in between. The DNA for the CDR3 is TGTGCCAGCAGTGAAGTTCCAAATAGCAATCAGCCCCAGCATTTT. It yields the protein CASSEVPNSNQPQHF.

The table lists this clonotype with many counts. The chain recombines TRBV3-1 with TRBJ2-1; D possibly uses TRBD1 or TRBD2 (6 bases each). V lost 1 base to trimming and J lost 10 bases, with 17 bases between them. The length of the CDR3 is 15 residues. The V gene's germline CDR1 is LGHDT and CDR2 YNNKEL (reference sequence). CDR3 amino acids: CASSQGSSRGDEQFF. The CDR3 coding sequence is TGTGCCAGCAGCCAAGGTTCCTCTAGGGGGGACGAGCAGTTCTTC.

This clonotype appeared many times. The chain joins TRBV2 to TRBJ1-1; 7 bases map to TRBD1. The CDR3 is 16 residues long. V shed 4 bases, J shed 1 base, and the junction held 9 bases outside the gene matches. CDR1 is SNHLY, CDR2 FYNNEI, per germline. The CDR3 loop is CASSVFFDRENTEAFF. The DNA of the CDR3 is TGTGCCAGCAGTGTATTTTTCGACAGGGAGAACACTGAAGCTTTCTTT.

The table lists this clonotype with many counts. The rearrangement links TRBV5-1 to TRBJ1-1; D gene uncertain. The CDR3 is made up of 14 amino acids. V gave up 2 bases and J gave up 0 bases, with 8 bases separating them. CDR1 and CDR2 from the germline V gene are SGHRS and YFSETQ. The CDR3 DNA reads TGCGCCAGCAGCTTTGGGTACATGAACACTGAAGCTTTCTTT. Encoded protein: CASSFGYMNTEAFF.

Many counts were recorded for this clonotype. This chain links TRBV6-1 with TRBJ2-1; 8 nucleotides match TRBD2. The CDR3 spans 15 residues. Germline CDR1 reads MNHNS; CDR2 reads SASEGT. V dropped 5 bases and J dropped 10; count of bases not matched to a gene: 13. The chain's CDR3 is CASSYYTGLAFEQFF. The CDR3 nucleotides are TGTGCCAGCAGTTACTATACAGGACTAGCTTTCGAGCAGTTCTTC.

This clonotype was counted between two and nine times. The V call is TRBV3-1, the J call TRBJ1-1, with D uncertain. CDR3 size: 13 residues. Between the trimmed V and J ends, which lost 1 base and 10 bases, there was a span of 13 bases. Germline values: CDR1 LGHDT, CDR2 YNNKEL (reference sequence). The CDR3 nucleotides are TGTGCCAGCAGCCAAGGGACGGCTCGGGGAGCTTTCTTT. This translates into CASSQGTARGAFF. Full variable domain (outside the CDR3, taken from reference TRBV3-1 and TRBJ1-1): DTAVSQTPKYLVTQMGNDKSIKCEQNLGHDTMYWYKQDSKKFLKIMFSYNNKELIINETVPNRFSPKSPDKAHLNLHINSLELGDSAVYFCASSQGTARGAFFGQGTRLTVV.

This clonotype has a count of ten or more. The chain employs TRBV3-1 and TRBJ2-1, with D tentatively TRBD1 (5 bases). The CDR3 loop spans 12 amino acids. Germline V CDR1 and CDR2: LGHDT, YNNKEL (reference sequence). The V end lost 5 bases, the J end lost 12 bases, and 14 bases lay between the germline ends. CDR3 sequence: CASSFNQGWQFF. The CDR3 nucleotides read TGTGCCAGCAGCTTTAACCAGGGCTGGCAGTTCTTC.

There are a few counts of this clonotype. This CDR3 reads CSVDRGTSGDEQFF. DNA for the CDR3: TGCAGCGTTGATCGGGGGACTAGCGGCGATGAGCAGTTCTTC. The V and J genes are TRBV29-1 and TRBJ2-1; 11 nucleotides align to TRBD2. V dropped 3 bases and J dropped 8; count of bases not matched to a gene: 6. The CDR3 contains 14 residues. The germline V gene encodes CDR1 SQVTM and CDR2 ANQGSEA.